This T cell receptor (beta chain) originates from a study of cytomegalovirus exposure and HLA in healthy donors. The study's findings and limits: The study dropped some indistinguishable V segments, TRBV6-2 and TRBV6-3 among them. A later analysis by the authors found several of the most significant clusters apparently linked to common viral pathogens. TCR beta chains numbering some 160 were designated cytomegalovirus-associated.

PCR was performed using 60 Vbeta and 13 Jbeta primers. Assay: immunoSEQ multiplex PCR; the TCRdb copy retains only in-frame clones and omits some. The sample includes 90,000 to 150,000 clones, about 60% seen only once; the top ten take less than 12%. With respect to this clone: Antigen specificity is unknown.

V dropped 0 bases and J dropped 5; count of bases not matched to a gene: 5. Germline assignment: CDR1 MNHNS and CDR2 SASEGT. The CDR3 consists of 16 residues. This TCR derives from a man aged 35 to 55 in good health and CMV-seropositive. This rearrangement joins TRBV6-1 to TRBJ2-5, with 11 bases that match TRBD1. Input material: PBMCs. CDR3 coding DNA: TGTGCCAGCAGTGAAGCTCAAGGACAGGGGGCCGAGACCCAGTACTTC. This gives the protein CASSEAQGQGAETQYF.